These 26 T cell receptor beta chains came from one sample sequenced in a study of neoadjuvant nivolumab and ipilimumab in lung cancer (dated by TCRdb to 2020 to 2022). The library relied on the immunoSEQ multiplex PCR assay. Not all clones reach the TCRdb copy of this immuneACCESS table, which keeps in-frame sequences only. Checked studies attribute under half of the gap to unresolved V genes and leave the rest unexplained. The sample includes under 35,000 clones, with approximately 90% observed a single time. The top ten clonotypes cover around 5% of the sample. The sample's time point label, in plain terms: at surgical resection after neoadjuvant nivolumab +/- ipilimumab. Material: peripheral blood, obtained after neoadjuvant nivolumab, alone or with ipilimumab, at or shortly before surgery. The origin of the receptors is an adult with non-small cell lung cancer.

The chain joins TRBV6-1 to TRBJ2-1; TRBD1 agrees at 11 bases. The CDR3 is 14 residues long. The V and J ends lost 5 bases and 8 bases, in that order; junction bases with no gene match: 5. Germline V CDR1 and CDR2: MNHNS, SASEGT. The CDR3 sequence: CASSWDRGGYEQFF. CDR3 nucleotide sequence: TGTGCCAGCAGTTGGGACAGGGGGGGTTATGAGCAGTTCTTC.

V is TRBV13 and J is TRBJ2-1, with TRBD1 matching over 7 bases. Losses at the gene ends were 0 bases for V and 0 bases for J; bases not matched to a gene: 2. The length of the CDR3 is 16 residues. CDR1 and CDR2 (germline): PRHDT, FYEKMQ (reference sequence). CDR3 sequence (DNA): TGTGCCAGCAGCTTAGGAGAGGGGGCCTCCTACAATGAGCAGTTCTTC. Translated: CASSLGEGASYNEQFF.

The chain is built from TRBV6-1 and TRBJ1-2, with D hard to call. CDR1 is MNHNS, CDR2 SASEGT, per germline. The CDR3 spans 15 residues. V was clipped by 8 bases and J by 3 bases, with 19 bases between them. This CDR3 is CASLQPGSNYYGYTF. DNA of the CDR3: TGTGCCAGCCTTCAGCCCGGGTCCAATTACTATGGCTACACCTTC.

The J gene is TRBJ2-3, the V gene TRBV7-3; 12 bases fit TRBD2. Germline V CDR1 and CDR2: SGHTA, FQGTGA. The CDR3 consists of 15 residues. The V and J ends lost 5 bases and 7 bases, in that order; junction bases with no gene match: 7. Here the CDR3 reads CASSPLAGGLYTQYF. The DNA for the CDR3 is TGTGCCAGCAGCCCACTAGCGGGGGGATTATATACGCAGTATTTT.

The rearrangement uses TRBV11-3 and TRBJ2-5, with 7 bases fitting TRBD1. The germline V gene has CDR1 SGHNT and CDR2 YENEEA. J was trimmed by 0 bases and V by 4 bases; bases with no gene match: 8. The CDR3 sequence is 16 residues long. CDR3 DNA: TGTGCCAGCAGCTCCCGGTCCGGGACAGACCAAGAGACCCAGTACTTC. It codes for CASSSRSGTDQETQYF.

The rearrangement joins TRBV5-4 to TRBJ2-7; 8 positions match TRBD2. Germline assignment: CDR1 SGHNT and CDR2 YYREEE (reference sequence). J lost 7 bases, V lost 1 base, and 10 bases had no gene match. The CDR3 is made up of 15 amino acids. CDR3 loop: CASSLSPGGAEEQYF. CDR3 bases: TGTGCCAGCAGCTTGTCCCCGGGGGGGGCGGAAGAGCAGTACTTC. Using reference TRBV5-4 and TRBJ2-7 for the parts outside the CDR3, the full variable domain is ETGVTQSPTHLIKTRGQQVTLRCSSQSGHNTVSWYQQALGQGPQFIFQYYREEENGRGNFPPRFSGLQFPNYSSELNVNALELDDSALYLCASSLSPGGAEEQYFGPGTRLTVT.

This chain uses TRBV7-2 with TRBJ2-3; 8 nucleotides align to TRBD2. V was pared by 9 bases and J by 3 bases, with 8 bases of the junction left unmatched. CDR1 is SGHTA and CDR2 is FQGNSA in the germline V gene. The CDR3 is made up of 14 amino acids. CDR3 sequence reads: CASARTSLTDTQYF. DNA for the CDR3: TGTGCCAGTGCGCGGACTAGCTTGACAGATACGCAGTATTTT.

In its sample, this clone was seen once. The chain combines TRBV7-9 with TRBJ2-3; D unresolved. This CDR3 comprises 14 residues. CDR1 and CDR2 (germline): SEHNR, FQNEAQ (reference sequence). V was pared by 3 bases and J by 1 base, with 8 bases between. The CDR3 here is CASSFTAGTDTQYF. In nucleotides, the CDR3 is TGTGCCAGCAGCTTTACGGCCGGCACAGATACGCAGTATTTT.

The chain joins TRBV5-5 to TRBJ1-2, with 7 positions matching TRBD1. This CDR3 is 14 amino acids long. The V gene end was trimmed by 0 bases and the J gene end by 2 bases; junction bases not matched to a gene: 1. Germline values: CDR1 SGHKS, CDR2 YYEKEE (reference sequence). The DNA for the CDR3 is TGTGCCAGCAGCTTGGACAGGGGAAACTATGGCTACACCTTC. It is translated as CASSLDRGNYGYTF.

V and J are TRBV2 and TRBJ2-6; D unclear. Germline V gene sequence: CDR1 SNHLY, CDR2 FYNNEI. The CDR3 covers 15 residues. Trimming pared 11 bases from V and 4 bases from J, leaving 18 bases between. The CDR3 coding sequence is TGTGCCTGCAATCCCGTGCATGGAGGGGCCAACGTCCTGACTTTC. Translation gives CACNPVHGGANVLTF.

V usage is TRBV5-1 and J usage is TRBJ2-1; D is possibly TRBD2 (5 bases). Trimming stripped 0 bases from V and 0 bases from J, with 10 bases between. The CDR3 loop spans 16 amino acids. Germline V gene lookup returns CDR1 SGHRS and CDR2 YFSETQ. The CDR3 sequence: CASSLAPSGSYNEQFF. The DNA for the CDR3 is TGCGCCAGCAGCTTGGCCCCGAGCGGCTCCTACAATGAGCAGTTCTTC.

The chain has TRBV7-9 and TRBJ1-1, with D unresolved. Trimming removed 1 base at V and 8 bases at J, with 5 bases between. Germline lookup yields CDR1 SEHNR and CDR2 FQNEAQ (reference sequence). The CDR3 runs to 11 residues. CDR3 in amino acids: CASSLETEAFF. In nucleotides, the CDR3 is TGTGCCAGCAGCTTAGAGACAGAAGCTTTCTTT.

The chain has TRBV7-9 and TRBJ2-2, with D possibly TRBD1 on 5 matching bases. CDR1 SEHNR and CDR2 FQNEAQ come from the germline V gene (reference sequence). The CDR3 sequence is 14 residues long. Trimming stripped 2 bases from V and 5 bases from J, with 9 bases between. CDR3 protein: CASSLRRGTGELFF. DNA for the CDR3: TGTGCCAGCAGCTTACGAAGGGGTACCGGGGAGCTGTTTTTT.

The chain employs TRBV5-5 and TRBJ2-1; D may be TRBD1 or TRBD2 (5 bases each). V lost 0 bases and J 1 base, leaving 8 bases between the germline ends. CDR3 length: 15 residues. CDR1 is SGHKS and CDR2 is YYEKEE in the germline V gene (reference sequence). CDR3 in amino acids: CASSLEWGSYNEQFF. The CDR3 DNA reads TGTGCCAGCAGCTTGGAGTGGGGGTCCTACAATGAGCAGTTCTTC.

This clone showed up just a few times. The chain employs TRBV19 and TRBJ2-3; 8 positions agree with TRBD1. V lost 6 bases to trimming and J lost 2 bases; unmatched junction nucleotides: 10. Germline CDR1 is LNHDA and CDR2 is SQIVND (reference sequence). The CDR3 consists of 16 residues. In DNA form, the CDR3 reads TGTGCCAGTAGCCTACAGGGGGGCGGGACCACAGATACGCAGTATTTT. Translation: CASSLQGGGTTDTQYF.

This clone has just a few counts. The chain uses TRBV7-9 and TRBJ2-3; 7 bases align to TRBD2. Germline V gene data show CDR1 as SEHNR and CDR2 as FQNEAQ (reference sequence). V dropped 1 base and J dropped 0; count of bases not matched to a gene: 4. The CDR3 consists of 16 residues. The CDR3 coding sequence is TGTGCCAGCAGCTTAGACGGGGGGACTAGCACAGATACGCAGTATTTT. Protein: CASSLDGGTSTDTQYF.

The rearrangement uses TRBV11-2 and TRBJ1-3, with D perhaps matching TRBD1 (6 bases). CDR3 length: 15 residues. CDR1 is SGHAT and CDR2 is FQNNGV in the germline V gene. V gave up 2 bases and J gave up 3 bases, with 11 bases separating them. CDR3 in DNA: TGTGCCAGCAGCTTAACGGGGGCGAGTGGAAACACCATATATTTT. This sequence encodes CASSLTGASGNTIYF.

The chain links TRBV9 to TRBJ2-7, with 9 bases that match TRBD1. With V trimmed by 0 bases and J by 5 bases, 15 bases remained unmatched. CDR1 and CDR2 from the germline V gene are SGDLS and YYNGEE. The CDR3 contains 18 residues. The CDR3 protein is CASSVGPLGTGNLHEQYF. The DNA of the CDR3 is TGTGCCAGCAGCGTAGGCCCCCTCGGGACAGGGAATCTCCACGAGCAGTACTTC.

The chain carries TRBV5-1 and TRBJ1-4; D not certain. The CDR3 contains 15 residues. Looked up from germline, CDR1 is SGHRS and CDR2 is YFSETQ. V shed 0 bases and J shed 0 bases, with 6 bases lying between them. This chain's CDR3 is CASSLGGATNEKLFF. DNA for the CDR3: TGCGCCAGCAGCTTGGGGGGTGCAACTAATGAAAAACTGTTTTTT.

Written as DNA, the CDR3 is TGTGCCATCAGTGAGTCGGGTGGGAGTAATTCACCCCTCCACTTT. Translating gives CAISESGGSNSPLHF. This rearrangement joins TRBV10-3 to TRBJ1-6; the D is unclear. This CDR3 contains 15 residues. V was clipped by 0 bases and J by 6 bases, with 9 bases between them. Germline CDR1 and CDR2: ENHRY and SYGVKD.

J is TRBJ2-5 and V is TRBV15; no firm D call. The CDR3 is 14 amino acids. Germline V lookup: CDR1 LNHNV, CDR2 YYDKDF (reference sequence). Trimming took off 3 bases at V and 5 bases at J, with 13 bases between the two ends. This chain's CDR3 is CATSRDGRSETQYF. The DNA for the CDR3 is TGTGCCACCAGCAGGGACGGCCGATCTGAGACCCAGTACTTC. The full variable domain, in which reference TRBV15 and TRBJ2-5 provide the parts outside the CDR3, is DAMVIQNPRYQVTQFGKPVTLSCSQTLNHNVMYWYQQKSSQAPKLLFHYYDKDFNNEADTPDNFQSRRPNTSFCFLDIRSPGLGDTAMYLCATSRDGRSETQYFGPGTRLLVL.

The CDR3 sequence: CASSETMGNSNQPQHF. The DNA of the CDR3 is TGTGCCAGCAGTGAAACGATGGGGAATAGCAATCAGCCCCAGCATTTT. The V call is TRBV6-1, the J call TRBJ1-5, with D uncertain. Germline assignment: CDR1 MNHNS and CDR2 SASEGT. Trimming removed 2 bases at V and 0 bases at J, with 11 bases between. The CDR3 runs 16 residues.

In its sample, this clone was seen a few times. The chain is built from TRBV2 and TRBJ2-7; TRBD1 is a possible D gene (6 bases). Germline CDR1 and CDR2: SNHLY and FYNNEI. This CDR3 contains 14 residues. V lost 6 bases to trimming and J lost 6 bases, with 18 bases between them. The CDR3 loop reads CASRNRDTRGEQYF. The CDR3 DNA sequence: TGTGCCAGCAGGAACCGGGACACTAGGGGCGAGCAGTACTTC.

The chain recombines TRBV4-2 with TRBJ1-1, with 7 bases matching TRBD1. V shed 2 bases, J shed 1 base, and the junction held 7 bases outside the gene matches. The CDR3 extends over 16 amino acids. The germline V gene encodes CDR1 LGHNA and CDR2 YNFKEQ. CDR3 coding DNA: TGTGCCAGCAGCCAAAGCGACAGGGCCACGAACACTGAAGCTTTCTTT. This gives the protein CASSQSDRATNTEAFF.

The CDR3 region is CASSLFDEQYF. DNA for the CDR3: TGTGCCAGCAGCCTATTTGACGAGCAGTACTTC. The V gene is TRBV7-6, the J gene TRBJ2-7; D not certain. The CDR3 runs 11 residues. Germline CDR1 reads SGHVS; CDR2 reads FNYEAQ. Deletions cut 5 bases from V and 5 bases from J, with 7 bases between.

V gene TRBV5-1 combines with J gene TRBJ2-3; 13 nucleotides align to TRBD2. The CDR3 runs 17 residues. The germline V gene encodes CDR1 SGHRS and CDR2 YFSETQ. Unmatched junction bases numbered 6, after V lost 0 bases and J lost 5 bases. The CDR3 loop is CASSLEGLAGSGDTQYF. In DNA, the CDR3 is TGCGCCAGCAGCTTGGAGGGACTAGCGGGGTCAGGAGATACGCAGTATTTT.